This T cell receptor (beta chain) originates from a study of blood T cell repertoires in COVID-19. The CDR3 has 15 residues. CDR1 and CDR2 (germline): SGHNT, YENEEA. The junction had 7 bases not matched to a gene; V was cut back by 6 bases and J by 3 bases. Sequencing used immunoSEQ multiplex PCR; TCRdb keeps in-frame clones, though not all of them. The sample contains about 300,000 clones, 70% to 90% of which appear only once. This clone occurred once. The TCR originated in a woman aged 30 to 39 with COVID-19, enrolled during active disease. The J gene is TRBJ2-5, the V gene TRBV11-3; 10 nucleotides match TRBD1. Sequenced: peripheral blood. CDR3 region: CASRRTGTGEETQYF. The CDR3 DNA reads TGTGCCAGCAGACGGACCGGGACAGGGGAAGAGACCCAGTACTTC.